The 12 T cell receptor beta chains listed next were all sequenced from one sample in a study of blood T cell repertoires in COVID-19. Only in-frame clones appear in the TCRdb table, and some are missing; sequencing was by immunoSEQ multiplex PCR. The sample has 250,000 to 300,000 clones, 89% seen once. The sequencing sample was made of peripheral blood. These TCRs come from a woman aged 40 to 55 who had recovered from COVID-19.

The rearrangement joins TRBV9 to TRBJ2-3, with 12 bases that match TRBD1. Germline loops: CDR1 SGDLS, CDR2 YYNGEE. The CDR3 runs 16 residues. The junction had 5 bases not matched to a gene; V was cut back by 3 bases and J by 3 bases. Written as DNA, the CDR3 is TGTGCCAGCAGCGCCAAGGGACAGGGGGCAACAGATACGCAGTATTTT. Amino acids: CASSAKGQGATDTQYF.

The V gene is TRBV19, the J gene TRBJ2-1; 7 bases line up with TRBD1. CDR1 is LNHDA and CDR2 is SQIVND in the germline V gene (reference sequence). The CDR3 runs 15 residues. Trimming removed 5 bases from V and 7 bases from J; junction bases left unmatched: 11. This CDR3 is CASSDPTGSRNEQFF. The DNA of the CDR3 is TGTGCCAGTAGTGACCCGACAGGGTCACGGAATGAGCAGTTCTTC.

This clone was counted between two and nine times. The chain recombines TRBV9 with TRBJ2-1; TRBD2 matches 10 bases. Germline lookup yields CDR1 SGDLS and CDR2 YYNGEE. This CDR3 has 14 residues. The V gene end was trimmed by 6 bases and the J gene end by 5 bases; junction bases not matched to a gene: 5. The DNA of the CDR3 is TGTGCCAGCAAGGCTAGCGGGAGCCACAATGAGCAGTTCTTC. It is translated as CASKASGSHNEQFF.

The rearrangement uses TRBV6-2 or TRBV6-3 and TRBJ2-1; 14 bases are shared with TRBD2. Germline CDR1 reads MNHEY; CDR2 reads SVGEGT. The CDR3 is 21 residues long. Trimming removed 5 bases from V and 2 bases from J; junction bases left unmatched: 17. CDR3 residues: CASSPQIPTSGRGRAYNEQFF. The DNA for the CDR3 is TGTGCCAGCAGTCCCCAAATACCGACTAGCGGGAGGGGAAGGGCCTACAATGAGCAGTTCTTC.

This clone was picked up one time. The chain recombines TRBV6-5 with TRBJ1-4; no firm D call. Germline CDR1 is MNHEY and CDR2 is SVGAGI. V lost 4 bases to trimming and J lost 0 bases, with 6 bases between them. This CDR3 region has 14 residues. Here the CDR3 reads CASSSVATNEKLFF. The CDR3 DNA reads as TGTGCCAGCAGTTCAGTTGCAACTAATGAAAAACTGTTTTTT.

The rearrangement links TRBV3-1 (or the pseudogene TRBV3-2) to TRBJ1-4; D is possibly TRBD1 (5 bases). The germline gives CDR1 LGHDT, CDR2 YNNKEL (reference sequence). The CDR3 length is 16 residues. With 0 bases removed from V and 7 bases from J, the gap between germline ends came to 15 bases. Here the CDR3 DNA reads TGTGCCAGCAGCCAAGACCAAACAGGAGGGGTTGAAAAACTGTTTTTT. Its translation: CASSQDQTGGVEKLFF.

The chain uses TRBV2 and TRBJ1-2, with 7 positions matching TRBD1. Germline assignment: CDR1 SNHLY and CDR2 FYNNEI. V was clipped by 7 bases and J by 8 bases; unmatched bases: 16. The CDR3 spans 15 residues. The DNA of the CDR3 is TGTGCCAGCAAGACAGGGTCAGGATGGTCTATAGGCTACACCTTC. This gives the protein CASKTGSGWSIGYTF.

V and J are TRBV15 and TRBJ2-3, with a weak D call TRBD2 (6 bases). The germline V gene has CDR1 LNHNV and CDR2 YYDKDF (reference sequence). The CDR3 contains 15 residues. V was cut by 5 bases and J by 4 bases, with 16 bases left in between. CDR3 in amino acids: CATSEGRTGADTQYF. The CDR3 DNA follows: TGTGCCACCAGCGAAGGCCGGACGGGGGCAGATACGCAGTATTTT. Full variable domain (rest looked up from reference TRBV15 and TRBJ2-3): DAMVIQNPRYQVTQFGKPVTLSCSQTLNHNVMYWYQQKSSQAPKLLFHYYDKDFNNEADTPDNFQSRRPNTSFCFLDIRSPGLGDTAMYLCATSEGRTGADTQYFGPGTRLTVL.

This chain connects TRBV20-1 to TRBJ1-2; D is uncertain. Per germline, CDR1 DFQATT and CDR2 SNEGSKA (reference sequence). With 0 bases removed from V and 8 bases from J, the gap between germline ends came to 7 bases. The CDR3 sequence is 11 residues long. DNA of the CDR3: TGCAGTGCTAGAGATATATTAGGCTACACCTTC. Translation gives CSARDILGYTF.

The chain is built from TRBV10-2 and TRBJ2-7, with 10 nucleotides matching TRBD2. Germline V gives CDR1 WSHSY, CDR2 SAAADI. The CDR3 is made up of 13 amino acids. The V and J ends lost 6 bases and 6 bases, in that order; junction bases with no gene match: 5. For the CDR3, the DNA is TGCGCCAGCAGATTAGCGGGAGGAGTCGAGCAGTACGTC. This gives the protein CASRLAGGVEQYV.

The chain carries TRBV11-2 and TRBJ2-7; D possibly corresponds to TRBD1 (6 bases). The germline V gene encodes CDR1 SGHAT and CDR2 FQNNGV. Trimming pared 6 bases from V and 0 bases from J, leaving 15 bases between. The length of the CDR3 is 15 residues. The DNA for the CDR3 is TGTGCCAGCAGTTCGAGAGGACAGCTCTCCTACGAGCAGTACTTC. It specifies CASSSRGQLSYEQYF.

The rearrangement joins TRBV7-2 to TRBJ2-5; TRBD1 matches 8 bases. The CDR3 loop spans 15 amino acids. The trim removed 4 bases at V and 1 base at J, leaving 5 bases unmatched. Germline values: CDR1 SGHTA, CDR2 FQGNSA. As DNA, the CDR3 is TGTGCCAGCAGCTCCCAGGGACAGGCCCAAGAGACCCAGTACTTC. Translated, it gives CASSSQGQAQETQYF.